What follows are 2 T cell receptor beta chains derived from one specimen sequenced in a study of blood T cell repertoires in COVID-19. The repertoire was sequenced with immunoSEQ multiplex PCR; TCRdb's copy has only in-frame clones and lacks some. Altogether about 220,000 clones are present, around 80% being singletons, with the ten largest covering 7.2%. The specimen sequenced was peripheral blood. These receptors originate from a woman in her 70s with acute or convalescent COVID-19.

The chain employs TRBV5-1 and TRBJ1-5; 10 bases line up with TRBD1. Trimming cost V 5 bases and J 4 bases; bases outside gene matches: 3. The CDR3 loop spans 14 amino acids. The germline V gene encodes CDR1 SGHRS and CDR2 YFSETQ. The CDR3 loop is CASRRGQGNQPQHF. The CDR3 DNA reads as TGCGCCAGCAGACGGGGACAGGGGAATCAGCCCCAGCATTTT.

The V and J genes are TRBV19 and TRBJ2-3; 8 positions match TRBD2. J was trimmed by 2 bases and V by 5 bases; bases with no gene match: 6. This CDR3 has 15 amino acids. Germline V gives CDR1 LNHDA, CDR2 SQIVND (reference sequence). CDR3 nucleotide sequence: TGTGCCAGTAGTGAAAAGCGGGGGTTCACAGATACGCAGTATTTT. Protein sequence: CASSEKRGFTDTQYF.